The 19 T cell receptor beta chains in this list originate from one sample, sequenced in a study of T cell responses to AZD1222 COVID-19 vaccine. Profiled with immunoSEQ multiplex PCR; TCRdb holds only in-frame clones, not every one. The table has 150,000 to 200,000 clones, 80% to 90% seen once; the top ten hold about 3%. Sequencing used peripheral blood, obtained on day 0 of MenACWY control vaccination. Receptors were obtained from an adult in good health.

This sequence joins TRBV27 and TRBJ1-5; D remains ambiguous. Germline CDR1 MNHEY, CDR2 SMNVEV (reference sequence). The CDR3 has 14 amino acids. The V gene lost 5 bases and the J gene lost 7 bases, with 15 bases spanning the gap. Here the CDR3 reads CASSPKRSGQPQHF. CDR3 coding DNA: TGTGCCAGCAGTCCTAAACGGTCGGGACAGCCCCAGCATTTT.

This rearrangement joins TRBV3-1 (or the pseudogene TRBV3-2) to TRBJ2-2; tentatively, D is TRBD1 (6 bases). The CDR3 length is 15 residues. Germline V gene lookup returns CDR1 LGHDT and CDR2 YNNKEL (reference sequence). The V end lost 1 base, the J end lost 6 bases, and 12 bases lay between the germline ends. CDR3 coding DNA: TGTGCCAGCAGCCAAGGGACAGTTCGATCCGGGGAGCTGTTTTTT. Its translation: CASSQGTVRSGELFF.

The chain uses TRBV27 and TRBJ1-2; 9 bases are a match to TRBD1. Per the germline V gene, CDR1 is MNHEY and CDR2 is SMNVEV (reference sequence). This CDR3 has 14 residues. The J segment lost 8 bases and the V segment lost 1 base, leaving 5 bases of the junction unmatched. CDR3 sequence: CASSLWGQGGGYTF. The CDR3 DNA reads TGTGCCAGCAGTTTATGGGGACAGGGCGGAGGCTACACCTTC.

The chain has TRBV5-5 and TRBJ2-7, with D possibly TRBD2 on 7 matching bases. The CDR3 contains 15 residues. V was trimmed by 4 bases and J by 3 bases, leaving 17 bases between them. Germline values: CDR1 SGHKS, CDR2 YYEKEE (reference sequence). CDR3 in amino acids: CASSRVAGAIYEQYF. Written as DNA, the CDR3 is TGTGCCAGCAGCCGAGTTGCGGGGGCCATCTACGAGCAGTACTTC.

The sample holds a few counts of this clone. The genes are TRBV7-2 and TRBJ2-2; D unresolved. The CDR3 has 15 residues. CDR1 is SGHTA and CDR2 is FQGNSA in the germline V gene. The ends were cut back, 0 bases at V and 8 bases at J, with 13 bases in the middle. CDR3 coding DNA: TGTGCCAGCAGCTTAGCTCCCCTAATCCCGGGGGAGCTGTTTTTT. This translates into CASSLAPLIPGELFF.

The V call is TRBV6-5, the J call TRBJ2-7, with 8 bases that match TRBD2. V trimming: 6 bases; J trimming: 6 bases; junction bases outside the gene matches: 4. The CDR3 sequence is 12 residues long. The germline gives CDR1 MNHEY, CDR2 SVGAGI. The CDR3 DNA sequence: TGTGCCAGCAGGGGGACTAGGCCCGAGCAGTACTTC. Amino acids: CASRGTRPEQYF.

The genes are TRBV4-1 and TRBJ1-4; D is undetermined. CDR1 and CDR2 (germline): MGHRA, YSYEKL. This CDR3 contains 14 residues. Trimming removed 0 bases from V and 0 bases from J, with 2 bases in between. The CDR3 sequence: CASSQEATNEKLFF. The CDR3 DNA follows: TGCGCCAGCAGCCAAGAAGCAACTAATGAAAAACTGTTTTTT.

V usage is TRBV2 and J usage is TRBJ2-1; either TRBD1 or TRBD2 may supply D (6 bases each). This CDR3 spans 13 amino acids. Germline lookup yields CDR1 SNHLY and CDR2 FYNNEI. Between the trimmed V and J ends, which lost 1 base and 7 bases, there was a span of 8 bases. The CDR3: CASSEVGGNEQFF. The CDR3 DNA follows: TGTGCCAGCAGTGAAGTAGGGGGGAATGAGCAGTTCTTC.

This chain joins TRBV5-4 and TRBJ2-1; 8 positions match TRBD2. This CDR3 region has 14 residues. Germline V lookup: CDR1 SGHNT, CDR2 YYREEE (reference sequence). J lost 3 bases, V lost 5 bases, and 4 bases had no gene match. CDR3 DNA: TGTGCCAGCAGTTCCAGCGGGAGCTACAATGAGCAGTTCTTC. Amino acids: CASSSSGSYNEQFF.

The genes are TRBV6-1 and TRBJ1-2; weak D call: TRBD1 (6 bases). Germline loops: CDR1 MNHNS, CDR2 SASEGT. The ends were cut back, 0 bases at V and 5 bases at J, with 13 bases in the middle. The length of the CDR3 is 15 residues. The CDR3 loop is CASSEAPGTFYGYTF. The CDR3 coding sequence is TGTGCCAGCAGTGAAGCACCCGGGACATTTTATGGCTACACCTTC.

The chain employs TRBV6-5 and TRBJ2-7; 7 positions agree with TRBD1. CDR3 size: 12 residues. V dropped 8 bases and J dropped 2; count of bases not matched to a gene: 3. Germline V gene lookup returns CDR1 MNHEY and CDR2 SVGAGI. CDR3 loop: CASYGQAYEQYF. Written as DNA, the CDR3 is TGTGCCAGCTACGGACAGGCCTACGAGCAGTACTTC.

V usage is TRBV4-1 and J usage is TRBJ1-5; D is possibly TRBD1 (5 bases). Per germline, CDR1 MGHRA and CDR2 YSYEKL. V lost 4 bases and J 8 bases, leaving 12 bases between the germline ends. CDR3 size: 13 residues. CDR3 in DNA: TGCGCCAGCAGCCGGGACTTGTGGGAGCCCCAGCATTTT. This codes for CASSRDLWEPQHF.

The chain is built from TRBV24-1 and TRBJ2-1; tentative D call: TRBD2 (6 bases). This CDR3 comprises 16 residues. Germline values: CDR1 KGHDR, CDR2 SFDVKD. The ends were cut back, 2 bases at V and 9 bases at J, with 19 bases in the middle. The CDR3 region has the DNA TGTGCCACCAGTGATTGGGATAACACTAGCCCGGCTGAGCAGTTCTTC. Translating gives CATSDWDNTSPAEQFF.

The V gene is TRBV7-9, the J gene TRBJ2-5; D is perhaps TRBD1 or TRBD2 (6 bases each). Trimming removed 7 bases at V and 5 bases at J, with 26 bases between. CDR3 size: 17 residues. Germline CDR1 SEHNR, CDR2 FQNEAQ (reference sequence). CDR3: CASTLGANPGGPETQYF. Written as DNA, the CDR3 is TGTGCCAGCACCCTGGGCGCTAACCCTGGGGGGCCGGAGACCCAGTACTTC.

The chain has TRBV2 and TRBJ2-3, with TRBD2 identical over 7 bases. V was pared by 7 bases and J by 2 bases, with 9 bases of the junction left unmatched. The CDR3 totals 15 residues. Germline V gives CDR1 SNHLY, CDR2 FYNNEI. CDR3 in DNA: TGTGCCAGCAAACGGACTAGACTTCTCACAGATACGCAGTATTTT. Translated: CASKRTRLLTDTQYF.

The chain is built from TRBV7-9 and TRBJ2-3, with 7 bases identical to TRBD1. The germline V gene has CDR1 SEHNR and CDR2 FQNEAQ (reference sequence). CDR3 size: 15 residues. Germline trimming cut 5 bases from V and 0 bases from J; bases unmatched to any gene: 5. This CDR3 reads CASSRQGFSTDTQYF. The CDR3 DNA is TGTGCCAGCAGCCGACAGGGTTTTAGCACAGATACGCAGTATTTT.

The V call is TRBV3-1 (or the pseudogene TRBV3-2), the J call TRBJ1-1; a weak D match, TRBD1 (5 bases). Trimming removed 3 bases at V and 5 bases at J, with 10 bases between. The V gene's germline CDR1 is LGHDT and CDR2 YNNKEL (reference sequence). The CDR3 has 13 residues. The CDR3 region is CASSHRARTEAFF. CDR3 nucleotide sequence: TGTGCCAGCAGCCACAGGGCACGGACTGAAGCTTTCTTT.

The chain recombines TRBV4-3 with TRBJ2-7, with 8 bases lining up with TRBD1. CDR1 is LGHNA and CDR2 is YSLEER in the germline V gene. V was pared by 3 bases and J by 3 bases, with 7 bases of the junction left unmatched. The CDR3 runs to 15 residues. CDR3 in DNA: TGCGCCAGCAGCCAGACCGGGACAGGATTCTACGAGCAGTACTTC. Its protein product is CASSQTGTGFYEQYF.

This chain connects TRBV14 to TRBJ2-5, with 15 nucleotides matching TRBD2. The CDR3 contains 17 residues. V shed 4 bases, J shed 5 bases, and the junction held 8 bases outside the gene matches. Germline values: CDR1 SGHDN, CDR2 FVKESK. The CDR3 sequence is CASSPRTSGRADETQYF. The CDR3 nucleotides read TGTGCCAGCAGCCCCCGGACTAGCGGGAGGGCCGACGAGACCCAGTACTTC.